A selection of T cell receptor beta chains follows, all from one sample in a study of shared clonotypes between healthy human individuals. The data were produced by immunoSEQ multiplex PCR, yet TCRdb's version contains in-frame clones alone and is incomplete. The sample records 550,000 to 700,000 clones, about 80% being singletons. The sample comprised memory CD4+ T cells sorted from blood. Receptors were obtained from a woman in her 30s in good health. CDR3s include the opening cysteine and the closing phenylalanine or tryptophan. The D gene is left open where the match is weak. A row's size may be missing; if present it is once, few, many or a size class.

clone size: -
J gene: TRBJ1-4
D gene: TRBD1
V gene: TRBV27
CDR3 DNA: TGTGCCAGCAGTCCCAAGACAGGGGCGGAAAAACTGTTTTTT
CDR3 protein: CASSPKTGAEKLFF

clone size: few
J gene: TRBJ2-5
D gene: -
V gene: TRBV6-5
CDR3 DNA: TGTGCCAGCAGTTACTCGCTGGGGCGAGAGACCCAGTACTTC
CDR3 protein: CASSYSLGRETQYF

clone size: -
J gene: TRBJ2-6
D gene: -
V gene: TRBV30
CDR3 DNA: TGTGCCTGGCACCGTTTAGGGCGGGGAGCTGGGGCCAACGTCCTGACTTTC
CDR3 protein: CAWHRLGRGAGANVLTF

clone size: once
J gene: TRBJ2-7
D gene: -
V gene: TRBV7-8
CDR3 DNA: TGTGCCAGCAGCTTAGGAGTTAGCGCCTACGAGCAGTACTTC
CDR3 protein: CASSLGVSAYEQYF

clone size: -
J gene: TRBJ2-3
D gene: -
V gene: TRBV6-1
CDR3 DNA: TGTGCCAGCAGTGCCGAGACGGGCAGCGTGGATACGCAGTATTTT
CDR3 protein: CASSAETGSVDTQYF

clone size: -
J gene: TRBJ2-1
D gene: -
V gene: TRBV29-1
CDR3 DNA: TGCAGCGTGGACAATAGCGGCTCCTACAATGAGCAGTTCTTC
CDR3 protein: CSVDNSGSYNEQFF

clone size: -
J gene: TRBJ2-7
D gene: TRBD2
V gene: TRBV28
CDR3 DNA: TGTGCCAGCAGTTTACCCGCCACGGGGGGGATGCAGTACTTC
CDR3 protein: CASSLPATGGMQYF

clone size: -
J gene: TRBJ2-6
D gene: -
V gene: TRBV28
CDR3 DNA: TGTGCCAGCAGTTTATTGTCCCGGACTGGGGCCAACGTCCTGACTTTC
CDR3 protein: CASSLLSRTGANVLTF

clone size: -
J gene: TRBJ2-5
D gene: TRBD1
V gene: TRBV5-1
CDR3 DNA: TGCGCCAGCAGCTTAACAGGGGTGGAGACCCAGTACTTC
CDR3 protein: CASSLTGVETQYF

clone size: few
J gene: TRBJ2-1
D gene: -
V gene: TRBV18
CDR3 DNA: TGTGCCAGCTCCCCCGGGACGGGCAATGAGCAGTTCTTC
CDR3 protein: CASSPGTGNEQFF

clone size: -
J gene: TRBJ2-2
D gene: TRBD2
V gene: TRBV19
CDR3 DNA: TGTGCCAGTACCCTGGGACTAGCGGAATCCGGGGAGCTGTTTTTT
CDR3 protein: CASTLGLAESGELFF

clone size: -
J gene: TRBJ2-7
D gene: -
V gene: TRBV29-1
CDR3 DNA: TGCAGCGCTTCCATGGATTCCTACGAGCAGTACTTC
CDR3 protein: CSASMDSYEQYF

clone size: few
J gene: TRBJ2-5
D gene: TRBD1
V gene: TRBV11-2
CDR3 DNA: TGTGCCAGCAGCCGGGACAGGGTCGAAGAGACCCAGTACTTC
CDR3 protein: CASSRDRVEETQYF

clone size: -
J gene: TRBJ2-7
D gene: -
V gene: TRBV7-9
CDR3 DNA: TGTGCCATCGGACAGGAGGGACCCTACGAGCAGTACTTC
CDR3 protein: CAIGQEGPYEQYF

clone size: -
J gene: TRBJ2-1
D gene: -
V gene: TRBV5-1
CDR3 DNA: TGCGCCAGCAGCCTTGACTGGGGTCAGGTGCAGTTCTTC
CDR3 protein: CASSLDWGQVQFF

clone size: -
J gene: TRBJ1-3
D gene: -
V gene: TRBV4-2
CDR3 DNA: TGTGCCAGCAGGAGGGATCCCCTGTCTGGAAACACCATATATTTT
CDR3 protein: CASRRDPLSGNTIYF

clone size: once
J gene: TRBJ2-7
D gene: -
V gene: TRBV19
CDR3 DNA: TGTGCCAGTAGTAAGGGAAACATGGGTCATTCCGGGAAGTACTTC
CDR3 protein: CASSKGNMGHSGKYF

clone size: -
J gene: TRBJ2-2
D gene: -
V gene: TRBV30
CDR3 DNA: TGTGCCTGGAGTGACTCTTGGGACACCGGGGAGCTGTTTTTT
CDR3 protein: CAWSDSWDTGELFF

clone size: few
J gene: TRBJ2-1
D gene: -
V gene: TRBV11-3
CDR3 DNA: TGTGCCAGCAGCCGGGGCGGGGTCGATGAGCAGTTCTTC
CDR3 protein: CASSRGGVDEQFF

clone size: few
J gene: TRBJ2-1
D gene: TRBD2
V gene: TRBV11-2
CDR3 DNA: TGTGCCAGCAGCTTAGATAGAGGGAGGGAAGAAAAGTTCTTC
CDR3 protein: CASSLDRGREEKFF

clone size: few
J gene: TRBJ2-7
D gene: -
V gene: TRBV5-1
CDR3 DNA: TGCGCCAGCAGCTTCCTCGACGGTGCGCAGTACTTC
CDR3 protein: CASSFLDGAQYF

clone size: -
J gene: TRBJ2-7
D gene: -
V gene: TRBV7-9
CDR3 DNA: TGTGCCAGCAGCTTAGCGGGGCTCTCCTACGAGCAGTACTTC
CDR3 protein: CASSLAGLSYEQYF

clone size: -
J gene: TRBJ1-6
D gene: TRBD1
V gene: TRBV30
CDR3 DNA: TGTGCCTGGAGACGACAGGGGGACAATTCACCCCTCCACTTT
CDR3 protein: CAWRRQGDNSPLHF

clone size: -
J gene: TRBJ1-5
D gene: TRBD1
V gene: TRBV5-7
CDR3 DNA: TGTGCCAGCAGCCAGGACAGGGGGCATAGCAATCAGCCCCAGCATTTT
CDR3 protein: CASSQDRGHSNQPQHF

clone size: -
J gene: TRBJ1-2
D gene: -
V gene: TRBV28
CDR3 DNA: TGTGCCAGCAGCTCCGTGTGGGGCTACACCTTC
CDR3 protein: CASSSVWGYTF

clone size: -
J gene: TRBJ2-3
D gene: TRBD2
V gene: TRBV6-4
CDR3 DNA: TGTGCCAGCAGGCCCCTAGCGGGAGGTGCAGATACGCAGTATTTT
CDR3 protein: CASRPLAGGADTQYF

clone size: -
J gene: TRBJ1-1
D gene: TRBD1
V gene: TRBV19
CDR3 DNA: TGTGCCAGTAGTATTCAGGGGGGACTCGCTTTCTTT
CDR3 protein: CASSIQGGLAFF

clone size: -
J gene: TRBJ1-1
D gene: -
V gene: TRBV14
CDR3 DNA: TGTGCCAGCAGCCGGGGGAGCGCCAAAGCTTTCTTT
CDR3 protein: CASSRGSAKAFF

clone size: -
J gene: TRBJ1-4
D gene: TRBD1
V gene: TRBV5-1
CDR3 DNA: TGCGCCAGCAGCTTAGGACAGGGGGGTGAAAAACTGTTTTTT
CDR3 protein: CASSLGQGGEKLFF

clone size: -
J gene: TRBJ1-1
D gene: -
V gene: TRBV10-3
CDR3 DNA: TGTGCCATCAGCACTAACCTTGCGGACACTGAAGCTTTCTTT
CDR3 protein: CAISTNLADTEAFF

clone size: -
J gene: TRBJ2-7
D gene: TRBD1
V gene: TRBV4-1
CDR3 DNA: TGCGCCAGCAGCCATCCGGGACAGGGTATCCACGAGCAGTACTTC
CDR3 protein: CASSHPGQGIHEQYF

clone size: -
J gene: TRBJ2-4
D gene: -
V gene: TRBV5-6
CDR3 DNA: TGTGCCAGCAGCCAAACAGGGTCGGTCAAAAACATTCAGTACTTC
CDR3 protein: CASSQTGSVKNIQYF

clone size: -
J gene: TRBJ1-1
D gene: TRBD1
V gene: TRBV7-9
CDR3 DNA: TGTGCCAGCTTCCTGGGACAGATGAACACTGAAGCTTTCTTT
CDR3 protein: CASFLGQMNTEAFF

clone size: -
J gene: TRBJ1-2
D gene: -
V gene: TRBV29-1
CDR3 DNA: TGCAGCGTTGACCCCGCTAAGCTCTATGGCTACACCTTC
CDR3 protein: CSVDPAKLYGYTF

clone size: -
J gene: TRBJ1-2
D gene: -
V gene: TRBV10-3
CDR3 DNA: TGTGCCATCAGTGAATGGAAGAACGGGGTGTACTACACCTTC
CDR3 protein: CAISEWKNGVYYTF

clone size: once
J gene: TRBJ2-1
D gene: TRBD1
V gene: TRBV5-1
CDR3 DNA: TGCGCCAGCAGCTTGGGGGACAGGGATCTCGGCGAGCAGTTCTTC
CDR3 protein: CASSLGDRDLGEQFF

clone size: once
J gene: TRBJ1-5
D gene: -
V gene: TRBV30
CDR3 DNA: TGTGCCTGGAGTGTCCAGGGGAGACAGCCCCAGCATTTT
CDR3 protein: CAWSVQGRQPQHF

clone size: -
J gene: TRBJ1-5
D gene: -
V gene: TRBV19
CDR3 DNA: TGTGCCAGTTCGAATGGGGATCCCCAGCATTTT
CDR3 protein: CASSNGDPQHF

clone size: -
J gene: TRBJ2-1
D gene: -
V gene: TRBV10-3
CDR3 DNA: TGTGCCATCAGTGGGTCCACCTCAACGGGGAATGAGCAGTTCTTC
CDR3 protein: CAISGSTSTGNEQFF

clone size: few
J gene: TRBJ1-2
D gene: -
V gene: TRBV13
CDR3 DNA: TGTGCCAGCAGCCACTCCCGACAGATAGCTAACTATGGCTACACCTTC
CDR3 protein: CASSHSRQIANYGYTF

clone size: -
J gene: TRBJ2-4
D gene: TRBD1
V gene: TRBV2
CDR3 DNA: TGTGCCAGCAGCGAGGGACAGAATCGAAACATTCAGTACTTC
CDR3 protein: CASSEGQNRNIQYF

clone size: -
J gene: TRBJ1-1
D gene: TRBD1
V gene: TRBV7-9
CDR3 DNA: TGTGCCAGCAGCGACCCGGGACAGGGGGCCACTGAAGCTTTCTTT
CDR3 protein: CASSDPGQGATEAFF

clone size: -
J gene: TRBJ1-3
D gene: -
V gene: TRBV5-4
CDR3 DNA: TGTGCCAGCAGCATGCAGGAGGCTGGAAACACCATATATTTT
CDR3 protein: CASSMQEAGNTIYF

clone size: -
J gene: TRBJ1-2
D gene: -
V gene: TRBV4-1
CDR3 DNA: TGCGCCAGCAGCCAATCCCGGACTGTTACCTATGGCTACACCTTC
CDR3 protein: CASSQSRTVTYGYTF

clone size: -
J gene: TRBJ2-2
D gene: TRBD1
V gene: TRBV10-2
CDR3 DNA: TGCGCCAGCAGTGAGTCTAAAGGGACAGGGCCCGGGGAGCTGTTTTTT
CDR3 protein: CASSESKGTGPGELFF

clone size: -
J gene: TRBJ2-7
D gene: -
V gene: TRBV19
CDR3 DNA: TGTGCCAGTAGTATAGTTGGAGGAACCTACGAGCAGTACTTC
CDR3 protein: CASSIVGGTYEQYF

clone size: -
J gene: TRBJ2-7
D gene: TRBD1
V gene: TRBV5-1
CDR3 DNA: TGCGCCAGCAGCCCCACAGGGGTTCTTCCCTACGAGCAGTACTTC
CDR3 protein: CASSPTGVLPYEQYF

clone size: -
J gene: TRBJ1-2
D gene: -
V gene: TRBV28
CDR3 DNA: TGTGCCAGCAGTTTCCCCGGCAACTATGGCTACACCTTC
CDR3 protein: CASSFPGNYGYTF

clone size: few
J gene: TRBJ2-6
D gene: -
V gene: TRBV2
CDR3 DNA: TGTGCCAGCGCTCGGACAGGGGCCAACGTCCTGACTTTC
CDR3 protein: CASARTGANVLTF

clone size: -
J gene: TRBJ2-7
D gene: -
V gene: TRBV7-9
CDR3 DNA: TGTGCCAGCAGCTTAGATCTGTCTAGCTACGAGCAGTACTTC
CDR3 protein: CASSLDLSSYEQYF

clone size: once
J gene: TRBJ1-2
D gene: -
V gene: TRBV5-6
CDR3 DNA: TGTGCCAGCAGCTTCCGAAGGTACTATGGCTACACCTTC
CDR3 protein: CASSFRRYYGYTF